A few counts support the clone carrying this T cell receptor beta chain. These data originate in a study of blood T cell repertoires in COVID-19. In the study overall: Acute-phase and convalescent COVID-19 samples originated in the United States, Italy and Spain.

The germline gives CDR1 SGHTA, CDR2 FQGNSA. The CDR3 loop spans 15 amino acids. V lost 4 bases to trimming and J lost 3 bases, with 14 bases between them. The data were produced by immunoSEQ multiplex PCR, yet TCRdb's version contains in-frame clones alone and is incomplete. Among tens of thousands of clones listed, approximately 82% were seen once. Sequenced: peripheral blood. This sequence originates from an elderly woman with acute or convalescent COVID-19. V usage is TRBV7-2 and J usage is TRBJ2-3, with a tentative D call TRBD2 (5 bases). The CDR3 protein is CASSYQTSGTDTQYF. Written as DNA, the CDR3 is TGTGCCAGCAGCTACCAAACCAGCGGAACAGATACGCAGTATTTT.